The 6 T cell receptor beta chains in this list originate from one sample, sequenced in a study of identical twins. TCRdb redid the calling of the 5' RACE reads with MiXCR, one entry per CDR3 protein. The sample shows around 680,000 distinct CDR3 sequences, 8.6% of them seen only once. This same sample was also taken into another study, of yellow fever vaccine responses in identical twins.

The sequenced material came from PBMCs. The receptors shown here come from a woman between 18 and 30 years old in good health.

This clonotype was observed at least ten times. This chain uses TRBV14 with TRBJ2-3; possible D gene TRBD1, 6 bases. Trimming took off 0 bases at V and 8 bases at J, with 9 bases between the two ends. Looked up from germline, CDR1 is SGHDN and CDR2 is FVKESK. This CDR3 has 13 amino acids. DNA for the CDR3: TGTGCCAGCAGCCAAGATCGAGGGGGTACGCAGTATTTT. Protein product: CASSQDRGGTQYF.

This clonotype appeared a few times. The chain links TRBV27 to TRBJ2-5, with 13 bases that match TRBD2. Germline V gene lookup returns CDR1 MNHEY and CDR2 SMNVEV (reference sequence). The length of the CDR3 is 18 residues. With V trimmed by 5 bases and J by 3 bases, 12 bases remained unmatched. In DNA form, the CDR3 reads TGTGCCAGCAGTGCCGGACTAGCGGGGGTTCGGTCAAAAGAGACCCAGTACTTC. This encodes CASSAGLAGVRSKETQYF.

A few counts support this clonotype. The chain has TRBV30 and TRBJ2-1; possible D gene TRBD2, 6 bases. The length of the CDR3 is 13 residues. Trimming took off 4 bases at V and 8 bases at J, with 15 bases between the two ends. Germline values: CDR1 GTSNPN, CDR2 SVGIG (reference sequence). The DNA for the CDR3 is TGTGCCTGGACCGGGACTTTGGTGTATGAGCAGTTCTTC. Amino acid sequence: CAWTGTLVYEQFF.

V is TRBV7-8 and J is TRBJ2-7, with TRBD2 identical over 11 bases. The CDR3 sequence is 16 residues long. J gave up 4 bases and V 1 base, and 6 bases lay outside the gene matches. The V gene's germline CDR1 is SGHVS and CDR2 FQNEAQ. This CDR3 reads CASSLDTLAGGYEQYF. The CDR3 DNA sequence: TGTGCCAGCAGCTTAGATACCCTAGCGGGAGGTTACGAGCAGTACTTC.

The chain uses TRBV21-1 and TRBJ1-2; TRBD1, the table's D call, lacks a check against the DNA. TRBV21-1 is listed as a pseudogene. This CDR3 is 13 amino acids long. In DNA form, the CDR3 reads TGTGCCAGCAGCAAAGAGGGGTTTGATGGCTACACCTTC. Its protein is CASSKEGFDGYTF.

This clonotype was picked up many times. CDR3 residues: CASSGTDNYGYTF. CDR3 in DNA: TGTGCCAGCAGCGGGACAGATAACTATGGCTACACCTTC. V usage is TRBV5-5 and J usage is TRBJ1-2; 7 positions match TRBD1. Per germline, CDR1 SGHKS and CDR2 YYEKEE (reference sequence). The V and J ends lost 4 bases and 1 base, in that order; junction bases with no gene match: 1. This CDR3 has 13 residues.